This TCR beta chain came from a study of cytotoxic CD8 clonotypes in ibrutinib-treated CLL. Study-level background: The patients comprised approximately ten relapsed/refractory and about 16 treatment-naive cases, 17 to 18 IGHV unmutated. Overall, roughly 25 responses were partial and 2 complete; following median roughly six years, about 15 patients stayed remitted and roughly twelve progressed. The study's findings and limits: The study found public clonotypes uncommon, contracting or stable on treatment. Baseline levels of clonality went above those of age-matched healthy donors and moved with circulating CD8+ T-cell counts.

TCRdb's copy holds only in-frame clones and misses some; the assay was immunoSEQ multiplex PCR. The sample holds just over 200,000 clones, roughly 65% seen once. A note on this clone: Antigen unknown.

The V gene's germline CDR1 is SEHNR and CDR2 FQNEAQ (reference sequence). This CDR3 has 14 amino acids. Trimming took 1 base from V and 3 from J, leaving 6 bases between them. This sequence joins TRBV7-9 and TRBJ2-2; no definite D call. This clonotype was obtained from a human donor with chronic lymphocytic leukemia. The sequencing used PBMCs, collected after 12 months of ibrutinib treatment. The CDR3 nucleotides are TGTGCCAGCAGCTTAGTGGTACACACCGGGGAGCTGTTTTTT. It is translated as CASSLVVHTGELFF.